This T cell receptor (beta chain) is drawn from a study of blood T cells in healthy people across ages. Study conclusions and caveats: Compared with aged donors, long-lived donors showed fewer expanded clones, suggesting selection.

Combining a sample-barcoded 5' primer with a J-beta primer mix, a second PCR ran for about 7 to 12 cycles. Each CDR3 protein gets one entry after TCRdb re-called the 5' RACE reads with MiXCR. The sample consists of fewer than 700,000 distinct CDR3 sequences, around 50% of them appearing once. This clonotype appeared a few times. What it recognizes is unknown. This CDR3 region has 14 residues. Trimming took 4 bases from V and 9 from J, leaving 19 bases between them. The germline V gene encodes CDR1 MGHDK and CDR2 SYGVNS. The material sequenced was blood. The chain has TRBV25-1 and TRBJ2-7; D possibly corresponds to TRBD2 (6 bases). This TCR was recovered from an elderly man in good health. CDR3 nucleotides: TGTGCCAGCAGTGGGGGGGACCTTTTAGTAGGGCAGTACTTC. It yields the protein CASSGGDLLVGQYF.